This T cell receptor beta chain was documented in a study of CD8 T cells in ankylosing spondylitis. Regarding the study as a whole: Within matched ankylosing spondylitis synovial fluid, disease-linked clones were reportedly significantly enriched. There were earlier reports of some motif variants in reactive arthritis synovial fluid and blood. Ankylosing spondylitis blood appeared to carry a characteristic TCR beta motif of roughly eight highly homologous variants.

The CDR3 spans 13 residues. In germline, CDR1 is MDHEN, CDR2 SYDVKM. V lost 5 bases and J 2 bases, leaving 9 bases between the germline ends. TCRdb processed the 5' RACE reads anew with MiXCR; each CDR3 protein has one entry. Of 200,000 to 250,000 distinct CDR3 sequences detected, 30% to 35% appear once; the ten largest clones hold around 4%. A remark on this clonotype: Its antigen is currently unknown.

Sample: blood, either unsorted or a sorted T cell fraction (not recorded which). The chain links TRBV28 to TRBJ1-2, with D unclear. This receptor was identified in a male donor with ankylosing spondylitis or in good health (not recorded which). CDR3 DNA: TGTGCCAGCAGTCCCAGGCTAAACTATGGCTACACCTTC. Protein sequence: CASSPRLNYGYTF.